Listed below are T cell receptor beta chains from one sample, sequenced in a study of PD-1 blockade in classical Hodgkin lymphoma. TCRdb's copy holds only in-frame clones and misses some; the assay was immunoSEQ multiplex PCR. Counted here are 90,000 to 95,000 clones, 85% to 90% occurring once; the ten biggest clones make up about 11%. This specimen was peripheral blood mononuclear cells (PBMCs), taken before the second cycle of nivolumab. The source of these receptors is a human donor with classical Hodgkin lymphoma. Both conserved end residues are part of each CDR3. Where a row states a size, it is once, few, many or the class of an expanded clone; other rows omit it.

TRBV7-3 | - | CASSLAGSSYNEQFF
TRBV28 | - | CASRPTTLGEQYF
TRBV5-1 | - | CASSFEAGGYNEQFF
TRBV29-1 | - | CSGLPSADTQYF
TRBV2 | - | CASRNRVNTGELFF
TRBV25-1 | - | CASRGTGGSLGNEQFF
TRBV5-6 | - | CASSFRVSSYNEQFF
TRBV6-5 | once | CASSYSAGAGQPQHF
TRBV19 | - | CASSMRSGAGNTIYF
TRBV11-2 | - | CASSYRGTTNEKLFF
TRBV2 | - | CASSVGSSIQPQHF
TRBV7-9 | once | CASSLAGVHGYTF
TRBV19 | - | CASSEIVGAETQYF
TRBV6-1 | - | CASGPSQPQHF
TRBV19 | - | CASSRYNQPQHF
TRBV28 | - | CASSPSGTGRSPLHF
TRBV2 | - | CASRPGQLYGYTF
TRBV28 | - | CASTNWREVTPNEQFF
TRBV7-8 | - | CASSPPPGAGDTEAFF
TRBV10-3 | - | CAITGTGEGEQYF
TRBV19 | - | CASSIRTGGSPNQPQHF
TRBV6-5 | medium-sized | CASSPSLGGYEQYF
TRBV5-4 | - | CASSLRDRGLFDEQYF
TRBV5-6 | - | CASSFKIGGDQPQHF
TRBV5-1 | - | CASSLAAGGHNEQFF
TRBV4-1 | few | CASSRGLAGDSSYEQYF
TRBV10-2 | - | CASTQGTGRLYGYTF
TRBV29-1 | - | CSVHGGRVGELFF
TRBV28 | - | CASSPRGEPTDTQYF
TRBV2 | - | CASSQGQGGSPLHF
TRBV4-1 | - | CASSLSYNEQFF